This TCR beta chain stems from a study of T cells after yellow fever vaccination. In the study overall: EM, EMRA, CM and Tscm memory subsets were separated by sorting (using CD3, CD45RA, CCR7 and CD95).

TCRdb used MiXCR to reprocess the 5' RACE reads, holding one entry per CDR3 protein. The sample has some 26,000 distinct CDR3 sequences, roughly 3.3% seen once. The study, taken as a whole, reports: Weaker, the secondary response had a peak occurring faster, on day 5 versus 15.

Germline V gives CDR1 KGHSH, CDR2 LQKENI. The CDR3 consists of 15 residues. Trimming cost V 3 bases and J 5 bases; bases outside gene matches: 9. In this sample, this clonotype turned up many times. This chain uses TRBV18 with TRBJ1-2, with 7 bases that match TRBD1. This TCR was recovered from a man in his late teens or twenties who received the YFV17D yellow fever vaccine. The sample consisted of PBMCs, either bulk or a sorted T-cell subset (CD4+, CD8+, memory, or dextramer-sorted; not recorded which), taken roughly 46 days after the first yellow fever vaccination. The chain's CDR3 is CASSPSRQGRYGYTF. CDR3 DNA: TGTGCCAGCTCACCCTCCCGACAGGGACGTTATGGCTACACCTTC.